Below are 21 T cell receptor beta chains sequenced from a single sample in a study of blood T cell repertoires in COVID-19. Profiled with immunoSEQ multiplex PCR; TCRdb holds only in-frame clones, not every one. The data show tens of thousands of clones, around 83% seen once. The sample comprised peripheral blood. The receptor set was obtained from a woman aged 60 to 75 with acute or convalescent COVID-19.

This clone was detected only once. This rearrangement joins TRBV24-1 to TRBJ2-7; D unclear. Between the trimmed V and J ends, which lost 2 bases and 5 bases, there was a span of 15 bases. The CDR3 length is 15 residues. The germline CDR1 and CDR2 sequences are KGHDR and SFDVKD. The CDR3 protein is CATSDSERALHEQYF. CDR3 DNA sequence: TGTGCCACCAGTGATTCTGAGAGAGCCCTCCACGAGCAGTACTTC.

This clone was picked up one time. This chain uses TRBV5-4 with TRBJ2-1; 12 positions agree with TRBD2. Trimming took 10 bases from V and 4 from J; bases not matched to a gene: 6. The CDR3 length is 14 residues. CDR1 SGHNT and CDR2 YYREEE come from the germline V gene (reference sequence). CDR3 DNA sequence: TGTGCCTGTCAACTAGCGGGGGGATACAATGAGCAGTTCTTC. Protein sequence: CACQLAGGYNEQFF.

V usage is TRBV18 and J usage is TRBJ1-2, with D tentatively TRBD1 (5 bases). CDR3 size: 12 residues. Germline values: CDR1 KGHSH, CDR2 LQKENI. Trimming pared 2 bases from V and 13 bases from J, leaving 14 bases between. The CDR3 sequence: CASSPEQAVSTF. The CDR3 DNA reads as TGTGCCAGCTCACCAGAACAGGCCGTTTCCACCTTC.

In its sample, this clone was seen once. The J gene is TRBJ2-2, the V gene TRBV5-1, with TRBD1 matching 8 bases. The CDR3 totals 14 residues. CDR1 is SGHRS and CDR2 is YFSETQ in the germline V gene. The CDR3 here is CSTRQGSNTGELFF. For the CDR3, the DNA is TGCTCCACCCGACAGGGGTCAAACACCGGGGAGCTGTTTTTT.

This chain connects TRBV19 to TRBJ1-1, with TRBD1 as a possible D gene (5 bases). The length of the CDR3 is 13 residues. V lost 5 bases and J lost 5, with 12 bases in between. CDR1 and CDR2 (germline): LNHDA, SQIVND (reference sequence). As DNA, the CDR3 is TGTGCCAGTAGTGTCGGGGGGAGGACTGAAGCTTTCTTT. The encoded protein is CASSVGGRTEAFF. The full variable domain, rest sourced from reference TRBV19 and TRBJ1-1, is DGGITQSPKYLFRKEGQNVTLSCEQNLNHDAMYWYRQDPGQGLRLIYYSQIVNDFQKGDIAEGYSVSREKKESFPLTVTSAQKNPTAFYLCASSVGGRTEAFFGQGTRLTVV.

The genes are TRBV6-5 and TRBJ2-2; TRBD1 agrees at 10 bases. CDR3 length: 15 residues. V lost 6 bases to trimming and J lost 1 base; unmatched junction nucleotides: 2. Germline V gene sequence: CDR1 MNHEY, CDR2 SVGAGI. CDR3 nucleotide sequence: TGTGCCAGCAGCCGGACAGGGGGGAACACCGGGGAGCTGTTTTTT. Encoded protein: CASSRTGGNTGELFF.

The V gene is TRBV10-3, the J gene TRBJ2-4, with 11 nucleotides matching TRBD1. The CDR3 sequence is 13 residues long. Trimming at V came to 10 bases and at J to 5 bases, leaving 4 bases not matched to a gene. From germline, CDR1 is ENHRY and CDR2 SYGVKD. The CDR3 DNA follows: TGTGCCACGGGACAGGGGGTTCAAAACATTCAGTACTTC. Its translation is CATGQGVQNIQYF.

V usage is TRBV6-5 and J usage is TRBJ2-2; 8 bases line up with TRBD2. CDR1 MNHEY and CDR2 SVGAGI come from the germline V gene. This CDR3 spans 15 amino acids. V lost 6 bases to trimming and J lost 3 bases; unmatched junction nucleotides: 6. CDR3 region: CASSRTSGYTGELFF. DNA of the CDR3: TGTGCCAGCAGCCGTACTAGCGGATACACCGGGGAGCTGTTTTTT.

The J gene is TRBJ1-1, the V gene TRBV12-1; TRBD1, the table's D call, lacks a check against the DNA. TRBV12-1 represents a pseudogene. CDR3 length equals 13 residues. The chain's CDR3 is CASSYRQVPEAFF. CDR3 DNA sequence: TGTGCCAGCAGCTATAGACAAGTCCCTGAAGCTTTCTTT.

The CDR3 loop is CSASAGGVYNEQFF. Written as DNA, the CDR3 is TGCAGTGCTAGTGCGGGGGGGGTATACAATGAGCAGTTCTTC. The chain is built from TRBV20-1 and TRBJ2-1; 9 bases map to TRBD2. The CDR3 is 14 amino acids. With 3 bases clipped from V and 4 bases from J, the junction kept 4 bases outside the gene matches. The germline V gene encodes CDR1 DFQATT and CDR2 SNEGSKA (reference sequence).

The rearrangement uses TRBV12-3 or TRBV12-4 and TRBJ1-1, with D unclear. V shed 3 bases and J shed 7 bases, with 12 bases lying between them. This CDR3 is built from 13 residues. The CDR3: CASSFSYQNEAFF. CDR3 coding DNA: TGTGCCAGCAGTTTTTCGTACCAGAATGAAGCTTTCTTT.

The chain uses TRBV19 and TRBJ1-5, with 10 bases aligning to TRBD1. CDR1 is LNHDA, CDR2 SQIVND, per germline (reference sequence). With 10 bases clipped from V and 1 base from J, the junction kept 7 bases outside the gene matches. The CDR3 totals 15 residues. The CDR3 here is CATRDRGISNQPQHF. DNA of the CDR3: TGTGCCACGCGGGACAGGGGAATAAGCAATCAGCCCCAGCATTTT.

This chain joins TRBV15 and TRBJ1-2, with D tentatively TRBD1 (5 bases). Trimming removed 0 bases at V and 3 bases at J, with 11 bases between. This CDR3 has 15 amino acids. Germline-derived CDR1 and CDR2 are LNHNV and YYDKDF (reference sequence). Written as DNA, the CDR3 is TGTGCCACCAGCAGAGAGGGCAGGGCGGACTATGGCTACACCTTC. Amino acid sequence: CATSREGRADYGYTF.

The chain joins TRBV9 to TRBJ2-3; tentative D call: TRBD1 (5 bases). The CDR3 contains 17 residues. Germline V CDR1 and CDR2: SGDLS, YYNGEE. Trimming removed 0 bases at V and 1 base at J, with 15 bases between. CDR3 bases: TGTGCCAGCAGCGTAGAAGCAGGGCTGTCTGGCACAGATACGCAGTATTTT. It specifies CASSVEAGLSGTDTQYF.

The rearrangement links TRBV6-5 to TRBJ1-2; 10 positions agree with TRBD1. The CDR3 is 16 residues long. Germline assignment: CDR1 MNHEY and CDR2 SVGAGI. Trimming at V came to 2 bases and at J to 8 bases, leaving 11 bases not matched to a gene. The CDR3 DNA reads as TGTGCCAGCAGTTACCTAACGACAGGGGGCGTAGAAGGCTACACCTTC. Its protein is CASSYLTTGGVEGYTF.

V usage is TRBV18 and J usage is TRBJ2-5; D gene unclear. The CDR3 totals 13 residues. CDR1 and CDR2 from the germline V gene are KGHSH and LQKENI. V shed 6 bases and J shed 0 bases, with 8 bases lying between them. In DNA form, the CDR3 reads TGTGCCAGCTCGTGGGCCGACCAAGAGACCCAGTACTTC. Protein sequence: CASSWADQETQYF.

The chain combines TRBV24-1 with TRBJ2-1; tentatively, D is TRBD1 (6 bases). The CDR3 is 16 amino acids. CDR1 and CDR2 (germline): KGHDR, SFDVKD. The V gene lost 6 bases and the J gene lost 8 bases, with 22 bases spanning the gap. DNA of the CDR3: TGTGCCACCAGTTATCCTACGGACAGTTCTTCGGATGAGCAGTTCTTC. Its protein product is CATSYPTDSSSDEQFF.

The count of this clone is one. J is TRBJ2-3 and V is TRBV6-1; D remains ambiguous. The V end was cut by 2 bases, the J end by 4 bases, with 10 bases between. Germline-derived CDR1 and CDR2 are MNHNS and SASEGT. The CDR3 contains 14 residues. In nucleotides, the CDR3 is TGTGCCAGCAGTGAATTCCGGGTCTCAGATACGCAGTATTTT. Its protein product is CASSEFRVSDTQYF.

The V gene is TRBV19, the J gene TRBJ1-3; D gene uncertain. The CDR3 runs to 18 residues. Germline V lookup: CDR1 LNHDA, CDR2 SQIVND (reference sequence). Trimming cost V 1 base and J 0 bases, with 16 bases left between them. The CDR3 spells CASSIAASLVRSGNTIYF. Here the CDR3 DNA reads TGTGCCAGTAGTATAGCGGCATCACTAGTCCGCTCTGGAAACACCATATATTTT.

The J gene is TRBJ2-7, the V gene TRBV2; 8 nucleotides match TRBD1. Unmatched junction bases numbered 2, after V lost 3 bases and J lost 1 base. This CDR3 is 14 amino acids long. Looked up from germline, CDR1 is SNHLY and CDR2 is FYNNEI. DNA for the CDR3: TGTGCCAGCAGTGACCAGGGGGCATCCTACGAGCAGTACTTC. Its protein product is CASSDQGASYEQYF.

The chain couples TRBV10-1 to TRBJ2-5; 9 bases map to TRBD2. After removal of 0 bases from V and 2 bases from J, the junction contained 4 bases not matched to a gene. Germline assignment: CDR1 WNHNN and CDR2 SYGVQD (reference sequence). The CDR3 runs 16 residues. CDR3 bases: TGCGCCAGCAGTGAGTCGCTGCGGGGGGGTCAAGAGACCCAGTACTTC. Its translation: CASSESLRGGQETQYF.